This TCR beta chain was recorded in a study of PD-L1 blockade in urothelial cancer. In the study overall: When patients started atezolizumab in about 2014, it was given at 1,200 mg intravenously every 3 weeks. Blood yielded a median of about 150,000 T cells per sample.

Germline V gives CDR1 SGHRS, CDR2 YFSETQ. CDR3 length: 16 amino acids. The V end lost 4 bases, the J end lost 4 bases, and 17 bases lay between the germline ends. Time point described: pretreatment peripheral blood. Metastatic or locally advanced urothelial carcinoma was present in the patients. The investigators introduced synthetic TCR analog templates into each PCR as spikes. Clones were read by immunoSEQ multiplex PCR, and TCRdb kept only the in-frame ones, dropping some. The sample records some 57,000 clones, 75% to 90% being singletons. This sample comprised PBMCs, obtained around atezolizumab (anti-PD-L1) treatment. The TCR originated in a man aged 45 to 65 with urothelial cancer. The chain uses TRBV5-1 and TRBJ2-2; possibly TRBD2 for D (5 bases). As DNA, the CDR3 is TGCGCCAGCAGCAGCGAGGGTGTTTTCGGCACCGGGGAGCTGTTTTTT. Protein sequence: CASSSEGVFGTGELFF.